This section outlines one TCR beta chain sequence together with its context. Its antigen is unidentified. The data stem from a study of cytomegalovirus exposure and HLA in healthy donors. The PCR employed 60 Vbeta primers together with 13 Jbeta primers. Profiled with immunoSEQ multiplex PCR; TCRdb holds only in-frame clones, not every one. The repertoire includes 200,000 to 250,000 clones, roughly 89% of them detected once, and around 1% sits in the top ten. The V gene's germline CDR1 is SGHAT and CDR2 FQNNGV. Trimming at V came to 5 bases and at J to 10 bases, leaving 5 bases not matched to a gene. This CDR3 contains 14 residues. Whole-study results and caveats: TCR sequences were mostly rare, though some public TCRs occurred in many donors. Common viral pathogens (according to a later analysis) appeared linked to several of the most significant clusters. The authors reported that TCR beta sequences could predict HLA-A and HLA-B alleles. These predictions were accurate for most subjects in the first cohort.

Sampled while nominally healthy, donors likely had unrecorded immune exposures. Specimen: PBMCs. The rearrangement links TRBV11-2 to TRBJ1-4; 12 nucleotides agree with TRBD1. The TCR originated in a young woman in good health and CMV-seronegative. CDR3: CASSPGTGGSKLFF. The CDR3 DNA sequence: TGTGCCAGCAGCCCCGGGACAGGGGGCTCAAAACTGTTTTTT. Full variable domain (remainder filled in from reference TRBV11-2 and TRBJ1-4): EAGVAQSPRYKIIEKRQSVAFWCNPISGHATLYWYQQILGQGPKLLIQFQNNGVVDDSQLPKDRFSAERLKGVDSTLKIQPAKLEDSAVYLCASSPGTGGSKLFFGSGTQLSVL.